The 13 T cell receptor beta chains below were found in one sample sequenced in a study of cytomegalovirus exposure and HLA in healthy donors. PCR used 60 Vbeta primers and 13 Jbeta primers. The data were produced by immunoSEQ multiplex PCR, yet TCRdb's version contains in-frame clones alone and is incomplete. Among about 120,000 clones listed, 9.5% were seen once. The sequencing sample was made of PBMCs. Receptors originate from a man between 25 and 39 years old in good health and CMV-seronegative.

V usage is TRBV4-1 and J usage is TRBJ2-7, with 7 positions matching TRBD1. Trimming took 2 bases from V and 1 from J; bases not matched to a gene: 2. Germline V gene data show CDR1 as MGHRA and CDR2 as YSYEKL. The CDR3 totals 14 residues. The CDR3: CASSQPGQSYEQYF. In DNA form, the CDR3 reads TGCGCCAGCAGCCAACCGGGACAGTCCTACGAGCAGTACTTC.

The V gene is TRBV4-1, the J gene TRBJ2-7; 8 bases line up with TRBD2. V lost 2 bases to trimming and J lost 7 bases; unmatched junction nucleotides: 10. This CDR3 is 15 amino acids long. Germline assignment: CDR1 MGHRA and CDR2 YSYEKL. The CDR3 reads CASSQKRGGPGEQYF. For the CDR3, the DNA is TGCGCCAGCAGCCAAAAACGGGGGGGACCGGGAGAGCAGTACTTC.

J is TRBJ2-1 and V is TRBV25-1, with a possible D match to TRBD2 (6 bases). V lost 6 bases and J 10 bases, leaving 16 bases between the germline ends. The germline gives CDR1 MGHDK, CDR2 SYGVNS. CDR3 size: 13 residues. This chain's CDR3 is CASSPGGRWEQFF. CDR3 in DNA: TGTGCCAGCAGCCCAGGAGGGCGCTGGGAGCAGTTCTTC.

The chain links TRBV7-8 to TRBJ2-7; 8 positions agree with TRBD1. Looked up from germline, CDR1 is SGHVS and CDR2 is FQNEAQ. V lost 5 bases to trimming and J lost 3 bases; unmatched junction nucleotides: 9. CDR3 size: 15 residues. For the CDR3, the DNA is TGTGCCAGCAGCCATGGGACAGGACCTGACTACGAGCAGTACTTC. This sequence encodes CASSHGTGPDYEQYF.

This clone showed up just a few times. This sequence joins TRBV19 and TRBJ2-7; 7 bases are a match to TRBD2. V gave up 3 bases and J gave up 6 bases; unmatched junction bases: 2. This CDR3 has 12 amino acids. Germline V CDR1 and CDR2: LNHDA, SQIVND (reference sequence). CDR3: CASSIGGIEQYF. For the CDR3, the DNA is TGTGCCAGTAGTATCGGGGGGATCGAGCAGTACTTC.

There are a few counts of this clone. The chain has TRBV7-2 and TRBJ2-6; 8 bases agree with TRBD1. This CDR3 spans 16 amino acids. The germline CDR1 and CDR2 sequences are SGHTA and FQGNSA. The junction had 5 bases not matched to a gene; V was cut back by 5 bases and J by 2 bases. CDR3 in amino acids: CASSHNRGAGANVLTF. DNA of the CDR3: TGTGCCAGCAGCCATAACAGGGGGGCTGGGGCCAACGTCCTGACTTTC.

This chain links TRBV7-8 with TRBJ1-2; TRBD1 might be the D (6 bases). Germline V gives CDR1 SGHVS, CDR2 FQNEAQ. V lost 5 bases and J lost 7, with 17 bases in between. The CDR3 length is 14 residues. CDR3 sequence reads: CASSLGGAPRGYTF. In nucleotides, the CDR3 is TGTGCCAGCAGCCTCGGGGGGGCGCCTCGTGGCTACACCTTC.

The CDR3 region is CASSPRTSGAYEQYF. CDR3 nucleotide sequence: TGTGCCAGCAGCCCGAGGACTAGCGGGGCCTACGAGCAGTACTTC. The chain recombines TRBV5-5 with TRBJ2-7; 12 nucleotides line up with TRBD2. Germline V gene lookup returns CDR1 SGHKS and CDR2 YYEKEE (reference sequence). The trim removed 4 bases at V and 2 bases at J, leaving 4 bases unmatched. The CDR3 totals 15 residues.

This chain joins TRBV5-4 and TRBJ2-2, with a weak D call TRBD2 (6 bases). Looked up from germline, CDR1 is SGHNT and CDR2 is YYREEE (reference sequence). There are 14 residues in the CDR3. Deletions cut 3 bases from V and 4 bases from J, with 10 bases between. The CDR3 DNA is TGTGCCAGCAGCTCGACTAGTGGCACCGGGGAGCTGTTTTTT. This codes for CASSSTSGTGELFF.

The J gene is TRBJ2-3, the V gene TRBV9; D perhaps matches TRBD1 (6 bases). CDR1 and CDR2 (germline): SGDLS, YYNGEE. CDR3 length: 14 residues. V lost 4 bases, J lost 5 bases, and 14 bases lay in between. The CDR3 spells CASSWGQAVDTQYF. CDR3 nucleotides: TGTGCCAGCAGCTGGGGACAAGCGGTAGATACGCAGTATTTT.

This clone was detected only a few times. The chain recombines TRBV11-2 with TRBJ1-5; 7 bases match TRBD1. Germline CDR1 and CDR2: SGHAT and FQNNGV. The CDR3 is 13 amino acids. The J segment lost 9 bases and the V segment lost 5 bases, leaving 7 bases of the junction unmatched. The CDR3 loop reads CASSRDSTGPQHF. DNA for the CDR3: TGTGCCAGCAGCCGGGACAGTACGGGGCCCCAGCATTTT.

This clone was seen only a few times. V usage is TRBV7-6 and J usage is TRBJ2-7, with a tentative D call TRBD2 (5 bases). This CDR3 spans 14 amino acids. The germline gives CDR1 SGHVS, CDR2 FNYEAQ. Trimming took 5 bases from V and 2 from J, leaving 13 bases between them. This CDR3 reads CASSPSPPPYEQYF. In nucleotides, the CDR3 is TGTGCCAGCAGCCCTAGCCCGCCCCCCTACGAGCAGTACTTC.

The rearrangement joins TRBV25-1 to TRBJ2-4; D is unclear. The CDR3 runs 15 residues. Per germline, CDR1 MGHDK and CDR2 SYGVNS. The ends were cut back, 3 bases at V and 0 bases at J, with 9 bases in the middle. The CDR3 nucleotides are TGTGCCAGCAGTGATATTGACATAGCCAAAAACATTCAGTACTTC. Translated: CASSDIDIAKNIQYF.